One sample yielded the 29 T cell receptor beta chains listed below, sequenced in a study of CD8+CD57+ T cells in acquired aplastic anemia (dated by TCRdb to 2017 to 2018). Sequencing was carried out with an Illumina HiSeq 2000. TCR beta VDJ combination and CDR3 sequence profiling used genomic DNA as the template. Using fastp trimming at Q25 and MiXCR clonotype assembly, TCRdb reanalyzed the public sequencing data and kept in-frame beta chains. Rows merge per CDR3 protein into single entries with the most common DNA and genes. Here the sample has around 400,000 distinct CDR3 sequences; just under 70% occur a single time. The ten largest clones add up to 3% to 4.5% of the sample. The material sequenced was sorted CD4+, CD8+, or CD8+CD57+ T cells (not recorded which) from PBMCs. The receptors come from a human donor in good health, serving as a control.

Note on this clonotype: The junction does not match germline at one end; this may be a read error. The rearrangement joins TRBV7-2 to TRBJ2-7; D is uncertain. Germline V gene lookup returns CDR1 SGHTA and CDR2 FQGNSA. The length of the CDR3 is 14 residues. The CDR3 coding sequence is TGCGCCAGCAGCTCCCTCTACGAGTCCTACTTGGGGTACTTC. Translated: CASSSLYESYLGYF.

The CDR3 here is CASSPPGMGTGDGYTF. CDR3 in DNA: TGTGCCAGCAGCCCCCCTGGGATGGGGACAGGGGATGGCTACACCTTC. The genes are TRBV4-2 and TRBJ1-2, with TRBD1 matching 10 bases. The CDR3 contains 16 residues. Germline V gives CDR1 LGHNA, CDR2 YNFKEQ. J gave up 6 bases and V 4 bases, and 11 bases lay outside the gene matches.

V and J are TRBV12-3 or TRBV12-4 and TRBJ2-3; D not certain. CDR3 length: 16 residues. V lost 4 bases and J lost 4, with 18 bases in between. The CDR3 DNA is TGTGCCAGCAGTTCAGATCGGATAGCCATCGCAGATACGCAGTATTTT. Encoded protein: CASSSDRIAIADTQYF.

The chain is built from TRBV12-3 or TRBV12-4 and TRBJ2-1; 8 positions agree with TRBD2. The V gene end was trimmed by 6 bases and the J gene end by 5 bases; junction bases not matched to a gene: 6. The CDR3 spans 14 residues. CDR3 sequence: CASSRSGGHNEQFF. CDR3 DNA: TGTGCCAGCAGCCGGAGCGGGGGTCACAATGAGCAGTTCTTC.

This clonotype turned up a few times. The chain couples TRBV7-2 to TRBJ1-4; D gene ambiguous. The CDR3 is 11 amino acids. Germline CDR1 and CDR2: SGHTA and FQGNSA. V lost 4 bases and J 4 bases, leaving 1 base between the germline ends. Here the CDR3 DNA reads TGTGCCAGCAGCTATAATGAAAAACTGTTTTTT. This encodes CASSYNEKLFF.

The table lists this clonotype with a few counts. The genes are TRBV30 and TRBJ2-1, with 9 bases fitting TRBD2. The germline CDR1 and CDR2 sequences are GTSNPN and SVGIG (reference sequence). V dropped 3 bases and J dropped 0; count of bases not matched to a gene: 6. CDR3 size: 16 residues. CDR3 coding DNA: TGTGCCTGGAGCCGCGGGGGGGCGAGCTCCTACAATGAGCAGTTCTTC. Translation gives CAWSRGGASSYNEQFF.

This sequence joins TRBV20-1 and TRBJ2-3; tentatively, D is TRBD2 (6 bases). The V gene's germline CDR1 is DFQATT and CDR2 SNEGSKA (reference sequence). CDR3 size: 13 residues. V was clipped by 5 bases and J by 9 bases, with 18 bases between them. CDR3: CSACGTGAETQYF. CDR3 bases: TGCAGTGCTTGCGGGACCGGCGCTGAGACGCAGTATTTT.

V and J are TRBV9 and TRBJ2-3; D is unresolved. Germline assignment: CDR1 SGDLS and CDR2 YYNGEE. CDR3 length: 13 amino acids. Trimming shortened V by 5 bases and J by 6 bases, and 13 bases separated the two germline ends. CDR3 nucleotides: TGTGCCAGCAGTTTTGCCCTTAACGATACGCAGTATTTT. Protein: CASSFALNDTQYF.

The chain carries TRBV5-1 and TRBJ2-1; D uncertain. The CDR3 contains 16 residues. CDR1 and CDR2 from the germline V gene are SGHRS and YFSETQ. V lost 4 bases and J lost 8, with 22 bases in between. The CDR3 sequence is CASSHAGHYGIYEQFF. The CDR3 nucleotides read TGCGCCAGCAGCCACGCCGGCCATTATGGAATCTATGAGCAGTTCTTC.

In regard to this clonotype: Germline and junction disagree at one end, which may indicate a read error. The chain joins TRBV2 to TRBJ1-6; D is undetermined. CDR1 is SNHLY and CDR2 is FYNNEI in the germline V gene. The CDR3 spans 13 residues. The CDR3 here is CASSSAWSAQLRF. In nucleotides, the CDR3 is TGTGCCAGCAGTTCGGCATGGTCCGCACAGCTCCGCTTT.

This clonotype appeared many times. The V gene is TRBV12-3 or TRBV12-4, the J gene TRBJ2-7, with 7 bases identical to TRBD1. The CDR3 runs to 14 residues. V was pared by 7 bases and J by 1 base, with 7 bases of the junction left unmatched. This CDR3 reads CASIKDRLSYEQYF. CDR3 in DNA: TGTGCCAGCATCAAGGACAGGCTTTCCTACGAGCAGTACTTC.

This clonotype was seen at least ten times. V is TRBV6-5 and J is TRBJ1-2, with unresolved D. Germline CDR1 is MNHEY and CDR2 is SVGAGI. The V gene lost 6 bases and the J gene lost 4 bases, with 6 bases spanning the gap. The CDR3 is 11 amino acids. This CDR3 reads CASSSSYGYTF. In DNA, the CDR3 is TGTGCCAGCAGCTCCTCCTATGGCTACACCTTC.

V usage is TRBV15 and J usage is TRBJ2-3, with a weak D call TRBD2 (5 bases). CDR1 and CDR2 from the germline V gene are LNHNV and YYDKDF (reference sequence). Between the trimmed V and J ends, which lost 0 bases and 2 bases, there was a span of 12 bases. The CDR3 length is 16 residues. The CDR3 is CATSRDSGGNTDTQYF. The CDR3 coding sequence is TGTGCCACCAGCAGAGACAGCGGAGGAAACACAGATACGCAGTATTTT.

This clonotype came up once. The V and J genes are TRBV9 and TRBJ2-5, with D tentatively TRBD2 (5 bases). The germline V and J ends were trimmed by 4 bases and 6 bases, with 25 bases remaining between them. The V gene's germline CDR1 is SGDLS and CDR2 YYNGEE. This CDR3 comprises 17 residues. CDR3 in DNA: TGTGCCAGCAGCTGCCACGGGGAACTGAACTACGAGCAGACCCAGTACTTC. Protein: CASSCHGELNYEQTQYF.

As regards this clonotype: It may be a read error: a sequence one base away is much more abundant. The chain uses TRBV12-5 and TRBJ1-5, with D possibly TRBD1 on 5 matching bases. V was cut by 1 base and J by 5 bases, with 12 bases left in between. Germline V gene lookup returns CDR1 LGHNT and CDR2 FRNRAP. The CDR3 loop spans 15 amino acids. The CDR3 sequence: CASGLGGRIDQPQHF. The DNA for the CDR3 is TGTGCTAGTGGTTTGGGGGGACGGATAGATCAGCCCCAGCATTTT. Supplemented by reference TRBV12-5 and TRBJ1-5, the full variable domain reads DARVTQTPRHKVTEMGQEVTMRCQPILGHNTVFWYRQTMMQGLELLAYFRNRAPLDDSGMPKDRFSAEMPDATLATLKIQPSEPRDSAVYFCASGLGGRIDQPQHFGDGTRLSIL.

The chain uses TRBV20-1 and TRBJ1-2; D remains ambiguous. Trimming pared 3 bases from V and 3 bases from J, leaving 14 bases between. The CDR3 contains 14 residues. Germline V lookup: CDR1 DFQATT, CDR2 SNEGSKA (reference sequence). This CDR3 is CSAREGERYYGYTF. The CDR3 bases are TGCAGTGCTAGGGAGGGAGAGAGGTACTATGGCTACACCTTC.

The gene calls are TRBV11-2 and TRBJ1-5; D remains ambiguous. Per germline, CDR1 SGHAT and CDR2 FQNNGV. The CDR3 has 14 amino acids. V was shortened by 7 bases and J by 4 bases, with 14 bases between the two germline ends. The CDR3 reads CASTSLQANQPQHF. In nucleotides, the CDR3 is TGTGCCAGCACCTCCTTACAAGCGAATCAGCCCCAGCATTTT.

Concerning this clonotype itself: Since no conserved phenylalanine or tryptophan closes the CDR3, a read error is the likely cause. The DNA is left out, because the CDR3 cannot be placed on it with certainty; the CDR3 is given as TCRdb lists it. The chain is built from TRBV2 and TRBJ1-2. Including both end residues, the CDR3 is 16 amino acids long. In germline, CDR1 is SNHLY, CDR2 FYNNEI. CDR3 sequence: CASSLVVAARGYQYFG.

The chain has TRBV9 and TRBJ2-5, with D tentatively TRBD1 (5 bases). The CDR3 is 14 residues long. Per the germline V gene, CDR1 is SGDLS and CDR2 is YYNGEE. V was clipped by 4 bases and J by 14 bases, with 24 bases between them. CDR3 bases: TGTGCCAGCAGCCCAGGACATTTGCCGGGCAGCACTTACTTC. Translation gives CASSPGHLPGSTYF.

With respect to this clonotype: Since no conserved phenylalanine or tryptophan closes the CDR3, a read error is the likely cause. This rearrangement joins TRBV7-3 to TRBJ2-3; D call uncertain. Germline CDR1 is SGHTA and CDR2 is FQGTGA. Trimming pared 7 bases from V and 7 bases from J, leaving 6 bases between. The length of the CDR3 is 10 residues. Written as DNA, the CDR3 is TGTGCCAGCACCCGGCATACGCAGTATTAT. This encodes CASTRHTQYY.

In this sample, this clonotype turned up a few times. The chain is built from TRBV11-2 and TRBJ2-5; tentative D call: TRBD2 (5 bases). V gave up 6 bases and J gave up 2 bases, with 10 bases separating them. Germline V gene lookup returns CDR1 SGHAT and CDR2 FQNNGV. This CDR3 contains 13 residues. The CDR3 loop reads CASRVGIQETQYF. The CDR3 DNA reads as TGTGCCAGCAGAGTCGGGATTCAAGAGACCCAGTACTTC.

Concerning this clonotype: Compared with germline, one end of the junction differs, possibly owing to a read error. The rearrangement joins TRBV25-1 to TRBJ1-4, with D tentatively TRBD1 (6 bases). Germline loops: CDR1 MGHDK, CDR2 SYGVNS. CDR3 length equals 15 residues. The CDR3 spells CASSSTRGAGEKLYF. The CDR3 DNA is TGTGCCAGCAGCTCTACGCGGGGGGCGGGTGAAAAACTGTATTTT.

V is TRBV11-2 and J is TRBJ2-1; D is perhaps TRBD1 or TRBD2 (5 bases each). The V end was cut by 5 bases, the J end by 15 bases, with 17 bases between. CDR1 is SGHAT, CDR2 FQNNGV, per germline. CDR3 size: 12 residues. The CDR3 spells CASSLRGRWWFF. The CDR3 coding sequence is TGTGCCAGCAGCCTACGGGGACGCTGGTGGTTCTTC. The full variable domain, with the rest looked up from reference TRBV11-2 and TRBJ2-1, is EAGVAQSPRYKIIEKRQSVAFWCNPISGHATLYWYQQILGQGPKLLIQFQNNGVVDDSQLPKDRFSAERLKGVDSTLKIQPAKLEDSAVYLCASSLRGRWWFFGPGTRLTVL.

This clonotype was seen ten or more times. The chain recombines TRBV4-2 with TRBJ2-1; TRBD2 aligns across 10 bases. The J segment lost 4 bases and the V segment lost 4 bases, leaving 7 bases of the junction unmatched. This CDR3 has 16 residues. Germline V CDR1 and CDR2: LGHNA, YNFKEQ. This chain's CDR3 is CASSLRPAGGYNEQFF. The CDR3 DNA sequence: TGTGCCAGCAGCCTCCGTCCAGCGGGGGGGTACAATGAGCAGTTCTTC.

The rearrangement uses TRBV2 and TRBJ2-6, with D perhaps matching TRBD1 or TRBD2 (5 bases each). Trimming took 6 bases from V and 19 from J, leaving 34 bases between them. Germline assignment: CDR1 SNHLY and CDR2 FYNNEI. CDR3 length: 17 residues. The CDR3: CASSRQGGITGAQFFTF. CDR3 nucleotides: TGTGCCAGCAGCCGGCAGGGTGGAATCACCGGGGCCCAGTTTTTTACTTTC.

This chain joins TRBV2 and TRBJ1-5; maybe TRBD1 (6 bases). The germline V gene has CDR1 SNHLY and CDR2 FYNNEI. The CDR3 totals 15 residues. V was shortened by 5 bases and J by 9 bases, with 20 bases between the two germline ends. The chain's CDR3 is CASSIRVGGNTPQHF. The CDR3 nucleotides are TGTGCCAGCAGTATTCGCGTAGGGGGAAATACGCCCCAGCATTTT.

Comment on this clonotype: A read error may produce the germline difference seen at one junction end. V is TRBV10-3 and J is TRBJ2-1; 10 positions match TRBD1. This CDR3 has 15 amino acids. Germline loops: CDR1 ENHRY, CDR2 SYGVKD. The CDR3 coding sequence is TGTGCCAGCAGTTACTGGGACAGGGGATACAATGAGCAGTTCTTC. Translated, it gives CASSYWDRGYNEQFF.

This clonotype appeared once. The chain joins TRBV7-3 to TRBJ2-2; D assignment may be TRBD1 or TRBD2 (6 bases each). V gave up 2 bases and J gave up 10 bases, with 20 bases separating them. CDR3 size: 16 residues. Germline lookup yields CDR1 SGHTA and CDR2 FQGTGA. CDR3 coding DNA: TGTGCCAGCAGCTTAGAGCTTGGGGGGCAGTCCGAGGAGCTGTTTTTT. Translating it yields CASSLELGGQSEELFF.

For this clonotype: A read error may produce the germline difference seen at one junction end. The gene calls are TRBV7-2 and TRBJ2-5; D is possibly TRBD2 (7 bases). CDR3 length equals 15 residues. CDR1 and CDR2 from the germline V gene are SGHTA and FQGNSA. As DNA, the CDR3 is TGCGCCAGCAGCCAAGGCCCCAGGGGAGGGGAGACCCAGTACTTC. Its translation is CASSQGPRGGETQYF.